The 14 T cell receptor beta chains listed next were all sequenced from one sample in a study of T cells in Graves' hyperthyroidism and ophthalmopathy. Amplification of TCR beta CDR3 regions was performed using RNA transcripts as template. A set of HTBI primers served as the primers for a first-round RT-PCR of the TCR CDR3. One entry per CDR3 protein results from TCRdb running MiXCR on the multiplex PCR reads. The profile shows approximately 600,000 distinct CDR3 sequences, 14% to 15% of them singletons. Source material: blood. These receptors originate from a middle-aged woman with Graves' ophthalmopathy.

This clonotype was recorded many times. The rearrangement links TRBV24-1 to TRBJ2-7; 8 bases are a match to TRBD1. The germline V gene encodes CDR1 KGHDR and CDR2 SFDVKD. Germline trimming cut 8 bases from V and 0 bases from J; bases unmatched to any gene: 11. The CDR3 consists of 16 residues. In DNA form, the CDR3 reads TGTGCCACCAAGACGGGTCAGGGGGCCGACTCCTACGAGCAGTACTTC. Its protein is CATKTGQGADSYEQYF.

This clonotype has ten or more counts. The chain links TRBV2 to TRBJ1-2; the D gene is possibly TRBD1 (5 bases). Germline CDR1 is SNHLY and CDR2 is FYNNEI. The V end lost 2 bases, the J end lost 5 bases, and 15 bases lay between the germline ends. The CDR3 runs 15 residues. The CDR3 bases are TGTGCCAGCAGTGAAAGTGGCAGGGTGGGTTATGGCTACACCTTC. Protein sequence: CASSESGRVGYGYTF.

This clonotype was recorded many times. The V call is TRBV12-3 or TRBV12-4, the J call TRBJ2-7, with D possibly matching TRBD2 (6 bases). This CDR3 spans 14 amino acids. V was pared by 6 bases and J by 2 bases, with 14 bases between. The CDR3 sequence is CASSSGTYPYEQYF. The CDR3 coding sequence is TGTGCCAGCAGCTCCGGGACTTACCCCTACGAGCAGTACTTC.

V usage is TRBV28 and J usage is TRBJ2-2; no definite D call. The V and J ends lost 1 base and 6 bases respectively, with 15 bases between them. The CDR3 runs to 16 residues. Germline CDR1 MDHEN, CDR2 SYDVKM. CDR3 loop: CASSLYPEARSGELFF. The CDR3 DNA reads TGTGCCAGCAGTTTATATCCCGAGGCTAGGTCCGGGGAGCTGTTTTTT.

This clonotype was seen repeatedly, ten times or more. The genes are TRBV6-5 and TRBJ2-7; D might be TRBD2 (5 bases). V was shortened by 8 bases and J by 1 base, with 12 bases between the two germline ends. This CDR3 comprises 13 residues. The germline gives CDR1 MNHEY, CDR2 SVGAGI. CDR3 amino acids: CASRIGDSYEQYF. Here the CDR3 DNA reads TGTGCCAGCCGAATCGGGGATTCCTACGAGCAGTACTTC.

This chain joins TRBV7-3 and TRBJ2-2; possibly TRBD1 for D (8 bases). This CDR3 contains 17 residues. V was pared by 5 bases and J by 0 bases, with 16 bases between. The V gene's germline CDR1 is SGHTA and CDR2 FQGTGA. The DNA for the CDR3 is TGTGCCAGCAGCCCCACAGGGGGGACTACGAACACCGGGGAGCTGTTTTTT. Translation gives CASSPTGGTTNTGELFF. Based on the CDR3 plus reference TRBV7-3 and TRBJ2-2, the full variable domain is GAGVSQTPSNKVTEKGKYVELRCDPISGHTALYWYRQSLGQGPEFLIYFQGTGAADDSGLPNDRFFAVRPEGSVSTLKIQRTERGDSAVYLCASSPTGGTTNTGELFFGEGSRLTVL.

This chain uses TRBV30 with TRBJ2-7, with D perhaps matching TRBD1 (5 bases). The germline V and J ends were trimmed by 0 bases and 0 bases, with 12 bases remaining between them. The CDR3 runs 15 residues. Germline CDR1 GTSNPN, CDR2 SVGIG (reference sequence). The CDR3 DNA follows: TGTGCCTGGAGTGTATCAGGGTCCAGCTCCTACGAGCAGTACTTC. Amino acids: CAWSVSGSSSYEQYF.

Only a few counts were recorded for this clonotype. V is TRBV28 and J is TRBJ2-5; 14 positions match TRBD2. Germline CDR1 and CDR2: MDHEN and SYDVKM. After removal of 5 bases from V and 3 bases from J, the junction contained 5 bases not matched to a gene. This CDR3 comprises 16 residues. The CDR3 coding sequence is TGTGCCAGCAGTGCACCGGGACTAGCGGGAGAAGAGACCCAGTACTTC. This encodes CASSAPGLAGEETQYF.

This clonotype came up many times. The CDR3 is CASKVANTGELFF. The CDR3 coding sequence is TGTGCCAGTAAGGTTGCAAACACCGGGGAGCTGTTTTTT. This chain connects TRBV19 to TRBJ2-2; D not resolved. Germline lookup yields CDR1 LNHDA and CDR2 SQIVND (reference sequence). Trimming took 7 bases from V and 2 from J, leaving 8 bases between them. The CDR3 covers 13 residues.

This clonotype was detected only a few times. The chain carries TRBV4-2 and TRBJ2-7, with a possible D match to TRBD2 (5 bases). Trimming cost V 1 base and J 5 bases, with 15 bases left between them. CDR1 LGHNA and CDR2 YNFKEQ come from the germline V gene. The CDR3 sequence is 15 residues long. The CDR3 sequence: CASSQANSDGDEQYF. In DNA form, the CDR3 reads TGTGCCAGCAGCCAAGCCAACTCGGACGGGGACGAGCAGTACTTC.

V usage is TRBV12-3 or TRBV12-4 and J usage is TRBJ2-1; 10 nucleotides line up with TRBD2. The CDR3 totals 13 residues. V shed 7 bases, J shed 7 bases, and the junction held 4 bases outside the gene matches. The DNA for the CDR3 is TGTGCCAGCATTTCTAGCGGGGGTAATGAGCAGTTCTTC. This gives the protein CASISSGGNEQFF.

Ten or more counts support this clonotype. This rearrangement joins TRBV6-2 or TRBV6-3 to TRBJ2-7; no firm D call. The CDR3 extends over 13 amino acids. V was shortened by 0 bases and J by 3 bases, with 6 bases between the two germline ends. Germline CDR1 and CDR2: MNHEY and SVGEGT. This chain's CDR3 is CASSYSTLYEQYF. In DNA form, the CDR3 reads TGTGCCAGCAGTTACTCGACCCTCTACGAGCAGTACTTC.

In this sample, this clonotype turned up many times. The CDR3 coding sequence is TGTGCCACCAGTGACCTAGCGGGAGATCAGGAGACCCAGTACTTC. It translates to CATSDLAGDQETQYF. The rearrangement joins TRBV24-1 to TRBJ2-5; TRBD2 matches 10 bases. With V trimmed by 4 bases and J by 5 bases, 6 bases remained unmatched. In germline, CDR1 is KGHDR, CDR2 SFDVKD. The CDR3 has 15 residues.

This clonotype has a single count. The CDR3 loop reads CASSEVDGAGELFF. The CDR3 DNA sequence: TGTGCCAGCAGTGAAGTGGATGGTGCCGGGGAGCTGTTTTTT. This chain uses TRBV6-1 with TRBJ2-2; unclear D gene. Per the germline V gene, CDR1 is MNHNS and CDR2 is SASEGT. V was trimmed by 1 base and J by 6 bases, leaving 9 bases between them. CDR3 length: 14 amino acids.